What follows are 9 T cell receptor beta chains derived from one specimen sequenced in a study of cytomegalovirus exposure and HLA in healthy donors. Use of 60 Vbeta and 13 Jbeta primers characterized the PCR. Clones were read by immunoSEQ multiplex PCR, and TCRdb kept only the in-frame ones, dropping some. The sample includes roughly 220,000 clones, about 74% seen only once; the top ten take under 2%. Source material: PBMCs. Receptor source: a woman aged 25 to 45 in good health and CMV-seronegative.

This clone was detected a few times. V usage is TRBV6-1 and J usage is TRBJ2-7, with a tentative D call TRBD2 (6 bases). CDR1 and CDR2 (germline): MNHNS, SASEGT. The CDR3 runs to 12 residues. The V and J ends lost 4 bases and 4 bases respectively, with 8 bases between them. CDR3 nucleotide sequence: TGTGCCAGCAGTGTCGCGGGATACGAGCAGTACTTC. Amino acids: CASSVAGYEQYF.

This chain connects TRBV5-5 to TRBJ1-6; D unresolved. V gave up 1 base and J gave up 6 bases, with 11 bases separating them. In germline, CDR1 is SGHKS, CDR2 YYEKEE (reference sequence). This CDR3 is 15 amino acids long. CDR3 coding DNA: TGTGCCAGCAGCTTGTCCGGGGTCTCTAATTCACCCCTCCACTTT. This sequence encodes CASSLSGVSNSPLHF.

A note on this clone: Compared with germline, one end of the junction differs, possibly owing to a read error. This chain links TRBV7-7 with TRBJ2-1; 8 nucleotides match TRBD2. This CDR3 is 15 amino acids long. Germline V gene sequence: CDR1 SSHAT, CDR2 FNYEAQ (reference sequence). The CDR3 sequence is CASSLGSGGRDEQFF. Here the CDR3 DNA reads TGTGCTAGCAGCTTAGGATCGGGGGGGAGGGATGAGCAGTTCTTC.

This chain connects TRBV6-1 to TRBJ2-1; 8 nucleotides agree with TRBD2. Germline CDR1 reads MNHNS; CDR2 reads SASEGT. Trimming at V came to 6 bases and at J to 9 bases, leaving 1 base not matched to a gene. The CDR3 contains 11 residues. The chain's CDR3 is CASRLAGEQFF. CDR3 nucleotides: TGTGCCAGCAGGCTAGCGGGTGAGCAGTTCTTC.

This sequence joins TRBV11-3 and TRBJ2-5, with TRBD2 matching 8 bases. Germline V gene sequence: CDR1 SGHNT, CDR2 YENEEA. The CDR3 is 14 residues long. The V gene end was trimmed by 5 bases and the J gene end by 3 bases; junction bases not matched to a gene: 5. Here the CDR3 DNA reads TGTGCCAGCAGCCGTCGGGGGGGGAAAGAGACCCAGTACTTC. It is translated as CASSRRGGKETQYF.

CDR3 in amino acids: CASSKLAGGEGEQFF. For the CDR3, the DNA is TGTGCCAGCAGCAAACTAGCGGGAGGGGAGGGTGAGCAGTTCTTC. This chain uses TRBV9 with TRBJ2-1, with 13 bases lining up with TRBD2. The CDR3 has 15 residues. The germline gives CDR1 SGDLS, CDR2 YYNGEE. V was pared by 4 bases and J by 9 bases, with 7 bases of the junction left unmatched.

V gene TRBV7-9 combines with J gene TRBJ1-1; TRBD1 agrees at 7 bases. Trimming took 5 bases from V and 3 from J; bases not matched to a gene: 6. The germline CDR1 and CDR2 sequences are SEHNR and FQNEAQ (reference sequence). This CDR3 is built from 14 residues. This CDR3 is CASSRADRDTEAFF. The CDR3 DNA reads as TGTGCCAGCAGCCGAGCCGACAGGGACACTGAAGCTTTCTTT. Together with reference TRBV7-9 and TRBJ1-1, the CDR3 gives the full variable domain: DTGVSQNPRHKITKRGQNVTFRCDPISEHNRLYWYRQTLGQGPEFLTYFQNEAQLEKSRLLSDRFSAERPKGSFSTLEIQRTEQGDSAMYLCASSRADRDTEAFFGQGTRLTVV.

The chain links TRBV7-9 to TRBJ2-5; TRBD2 aligns across 12 bases. V lost 7 bases and J lost 3; bases outside the gene matches: 18. CDR1 is SEHNR and CDR2 is FQNEAQ in the germline V gene (reference sequence). This CDR3 region has 19 residues. The CDR3 here is CASIPHGLAGSAVEETQYF. Here the CDR3 DNA reads TGTGCCAGCATCCCACATGGACTAGCGGGATCGGCGGTGGAAGAGACCCAGTACTTC.

On this clone itself: At one end the junction does not follow the germline gene, possibly because of a read error. The rearrangement uses TRBV10-3 and TRBJ2-2; D may be TRBD2 (6 bases). CDR3 length: 14 amino acids. Germline CDR1 is ENHRY and CDR2 is SYGVKD. CDR3 nucleotides: TGTGCCAGCAGTTGGTCTAGCGTCGACGGGGAGCTGTTTTTT. Translated: CASSWSSVDGELFF.